This is a list of T cell receptor beta chains from one sample in a study of blood T cells in healthy people across ages. TCRdb re-derived calls from the 5' RACE reads in MiXCR, one entry per CDR3 protein. The profile shows roughly 930,000 distinct CDR3 sequences, under 50% of them singletons. Sequences were obtained from blood. These receptors were obtained from a man under 40 in good health. Both conserved end residues are part of each CDR3. A D gene is named only where the DNA matches it firmly. The listing skips clone size in some rows; elsewhere it reads once, few, many or a size class.

TGTGCCAGCAGAGGTAGCGGGGTGTCCTACAATGAGCAGTTCTTC,CASRGSGVSYNEQFF,few,TRBD2,TRBV28,TRBJ2-1
TGTGCCAGCAGCGATACGCGTAGGGGTCCCGAAAAACTGTTTTTT,CASSDTRRGPEKLFF,NA,NA,TRBV6-1,TRBJ1-4
TGTGCCAGTTTAGACACCCGTAGCTATGGCTACACCTTC,CASLDTRSYGYTF,NA,NA,TRBV25-1,TRBJ1-2
TGTGCCAGCAGCTTCCCTAGCGGGGGGGCGTCCGAGCAGTACTTC,CASSFPSGGASEQYF,NA,TRBD2,TRBV7-8,TRBJ2-7
TGTGCCAGCGAGGTCGGGAGCAATCAGCCCCAGCATTTT,CASEVGSNQPQHF,NA,NA,TRBV2,TRBJ1-5
TGTGCCAGCAGCGGGCGGGCGGCAGATACGCAGTATTTT,CASSGRAADTQYF,NA,NA,TRBV7-2,TRBJ2-3
TGCGCCAGCAGCTTTTCTCAGGAGGGGGCCTACGAGCAGTACTTC,CASSFSQEGAYEQYF,NA,NA,TRBV5-1,TRBJ2-7
TGCAGTGCTAGAGATTGGACAGGGGGTGGCTACACCTTC,CSARDWTGGGYTF,NA,TRBD1,TRBV20-1,TRBJ1-2
TGTGGCGGTGGGGAGAGCTCCTATAATTCACCCCTCCACTTT,CGGGESSYNSPLHF,NA,NA,TRBV2,TRBJ1-6
TGTGCCAGCAGTTGGGGTGGGAGTGCCTACGAGCAGTACTTC,CASSWGGSAYEQYF,NA,NA,TRBV6-5,TRBJ2-7
TGTGCCAGCAGCGGACGACCGACCTCTTCTGGAAACACCATATATTTT,CASSGRPTSSGNTIYF,NA,NA,TRBV11-3,TRBJ1-3
TGTGCCAGCAGCGTAGAGGGGACAGGCTCTAATGAAAAACTGTTTTTT,CASSVEGTGSNEKLFF,NA,TRBD1,TRBV9,TRBJ1-4
TGTGCCAGCAGTTGGGTGAGAGGGGGCACTGAAGCTTTCTTT,CASSWVRGGTEAFF,NA,NA,TRBV12-3/TRBV12-4,TRBJ1-1
TGTGCCAGCAGCCAAGATTGGGGGAACACTGAAGCTTTCTTT,CASSQDWGNTEAFF,NA,NA,TRBV4-2,TRBJ1-1
TGTGCCAGCAGCTTAAGCCCATGGCAGGGGGCGTCCCTCCACTACGAGCAGTACTTC,CASSLSPWQGASLHYEQYF,NA,TRBD1,TRBV7-9,TRBJ2-7
TGTGCCAGCAGTTTATTCGGGCAGGGAGAGGCGAATGAAAGACTGTTTTTT,CASSLFGQGEANERLFF,NA,NA,TRBV28,TRBJ1-4
TGTGCCAGCAGTTTTAGGGAAGAGACCCGGTACTTC,CASSFREETRYF,few,NA,TRBV12-3/TRBV12-4,TRBJ2-7
TGTGCCAGTAGTCCTGGAGGGTGGAACATTCAGTACTTC,CASSPGGWNIQYF,NA,NA,TRBV6-5,TRBJ2-4
TGTGCCAGCTCCCTAATCGACCCTCCGACGGGGAACACTGAAGCTTTCTTT,CASSLIDPPTGNTEAFF,once,NA,TRBV18,TRBJ1-1
TGTGCCAGCAGTCCCCGTGGGCCTCCTGAGCAGTTCTTC,CASSPRGPPEQFF,NA,NA,TRBV28,TRBJ2-1
TGTGCCAGCAGTTCGGGGGGACAGGGGCGCTACGAGCAGTACTTC,CASSSGGQGRYEQYF,few,TRBD1,TRBV12-3/TRBV12-4,TRBJ2-7
TGTGCCAGCAGTTTGCGGAGGCAGGTGCTTGGCTACACCTTC,CASSLRRQVLGYTF,NA,NA,TRBV12-3/TRBV12-4,TRBJ1-2
TGTGCCAGCACTACAGGGTCACCCCTCCACTTT,CASTTGSPLHF,NA,NA,TRBV12-3/TRBV12-4,TRBJ1-6
TGTGCCACCAGCCCCCGATGGGGCGGGGAAGTTAATGAGCAGTACTTC,CATSPRWGGEVNEQYF,NA,NA,TRBV15,TRBJ2-5
TGTGCCAGCAGCCCCACGTCTGTGGCGGGGGTAGGCTTCACAGATACGCAGTATTTT,CASSPTSVAGVGFTDTQYF,once,TRBD2,TRBV3-1,TRBJ2-3
TGTGCCAGCAGTACTGAGGGACAGGTTAATGAAAAACTGTTTTTT,CASSTEGQVNEKLFF,NA,TRBD1,TRBV2,TRBJ1-4
TGTGCCAGCACCCTTTCCGGAAAAATTTTAGGTAGCAATCAGCCCCAGCATTTT,CASTLSGKILGSNQPQHF,few,NA,TRBV12-3/TRBV12-4,TRBJ1-5
TGTGCCAGCAGTGAAAGACCCTCCTACAACAGAGAGGGCGATGAGCAGTTCTTC,CASSERPSYNREGDEQFF,few,NA,TRBV2,TRBJ2-1
TGTGCCAGCAGTTCACCTCGGGACAACTATGGCTACACCTTC,CASSSPRDNYGYTF,NA,NA,TRBV6-5,TRBJ1-2
TGTGCCAGCAGCCAAGGGTCCGGACTAGTGGCAGATACGCAGTATTTT,CASSQGSGLVADTQYF,NA,TRBD2,TRBV7-8,TRBJ2-3
TGTGCCAGCAGCCCACCCAGACAGGCCTCCTATGGCTACACCTTC,CASSPPRQASYGYTF,few,NA,TRBV6-2/TRBV6-3,TRBJ1-2